Sequencing of this T cell receptor beta chain was carried out in a study of cytomegalovirus exposure and HLA in healthy donors. In the case of this clone: Its target is not known.

V was shortened by 6 bases and J by 3 bases, with 12 bases between the two germline ends. CDR3 length: 14 amino acids. The germline V gene encodes CDR1 SGHTA and CDR2 FQGNSA. PCR involved 60 Vbeta and 13 Jbeta primers. Repertoires were generated with immunoSEQ multiplex PCR, while TCRdb's copy carries only in-frame clones and drops some. The sample table includes fewer than 130,000 clones. Study observations and caveats: The study reported that TCR beta sequences accurately predicted HLA-A and HLA-B alleles in most subjects.

This chain uses TRBV7-2 with TRBJ1-5; TRBD1 might be the D (5 bases). This TCR came from a man aged 45 to 65 in good health and CMV-seronegative. Material: PBMCs. DNA for the CDR3: TGTGCCAGCAGTTTCACAGGAAACAATCAGCCCCAGCATTTT. Translating it yields CASSFTGNNQPQHF.